This is a list of T cell receptor beta chains from one sample in a study of CD8+CD57+ T cells in acquired aplastic anemia. TCRdb called the reads again in MiXCR, with one record for every CDR3 protein. Among about 210,000 distinct CDR3 sequences listed, around 60% were seen once. Source material: sorted CD4+, CD8+, or CD8+CD57+ T cells (not recorded which) from PBMCs. These receptors were obtained from a human donor in good health. CDR3s include the opening cysteine and the closing phenylalanine or tryptophan. The D gene is left open where the match is weak. Some rows have no size entry. The others give once, few or many, or a class for an expanded clone.

clone_size: few; v_call: TRBV10-2; d_call: NA; j_call: TRBJ1-6; cdr3_aa: CASAEVSVGHSPLHF; cdr3_nt: TGCGCCAGCGCTGAGGTGAGCGTCGGTCACTCACCCCTCCACTTT
clone_size: few; v_call: TRBV7-2; d_call: TRBD1; j_call: TRBJ2-5; cdr3_aa: CASSQNRGPQETQYF; cdr3_nt: TGTGCCAGCAGCCAAAACAGGGGACCCCAAGAGACCCAGTACTTC
clone_size: few; v_call: TRBV5-4; d_call: NA; j_call: TRBJ2-6; cdr3_aa: CASSLFLLVGDSGANVLTF; cdr3_nt: TGTGCCAGCAGCTTGTTCTTGCTGGTGGGGGATTCTGGGGCCAACGTCCTGACTTTC
clone_size: NA; v_call: TRBV7-2; d_call: TRBD2; j_call: TRBJ2-7; cdr3_aa: CASSPRVAGNEQYF; cdr3_nt: TGTGCCAGCAGCCCCCGGGTAGCGGGAAATGAGCAGTACTTC
clone_size: NA; v_call: TRBV11-2; d_call: NA; j_call: TRBJ1-1; cdr3_aa: CASRFLYPLQGRYEAFF; cdr3_nt: TGTGCCAGCAGATTTTTGTACCCTCTACAGGGCCGGTATGAAGCTTTCTTT
clone_size: NA; v_call: TRBV29-1; d_call: TRBD1; j_call: TRBJ2-7; cdr3_aa: CSASLGTGSIYEQYF; cdr3_nt: TGCAGCGCCAGCCTAGGGACAGGGTCTATATACGAGCAGTACTTC
clone_size: many; v_call: TRBV9; d_call: NA; j_call: TRBJ2-5; cdr3_aa: CASSVGGTGETQYF; cdr3_nt: TGTGCCAGCAGCGTAGGGGGGACCGGAGAGACCCAGTACTTC
clone_size: once; v_call: TRBV2; d_call: NA; j_call: TRBJ2-5; cdr3_aa: CASSEAGGDTQETQYF; cdr3_nt: TGTGCCAGCAGTGAAGCGGGCGGGGACACTCAAGAGACACAGTACTTC
clone_size: NA; v_call: TRBV20-1; d_call: TRBD1; j_call: TRBJ1-3; cdr3_aa: CSATLTGQLRGNTIYF; cdr3_nt: TGCAGTGCTACCCTAACGGGACAGCTGAGGGGAAACACCATATATTTT
clone_size: few; v_call: TRBV12-3/TRBV12-4; d_call: NA; j_call: TRBJ1-2; cdr3_aa: CASTNSGNTF; cdr3_nt: TGTGCCAGCACCAACTCTGGAAACACCTTC
clone_size: NA; v_call: TRBV7-2; d_call: TRBD1; j_call: TRBJ1-6; cdr3_aa: CASSPGDRDSPLHF; cdr3_nt: TGTGCCAGCAGCCCCGGGGACAGGGATTCACCCCTCCACTTT
clone_size: many; v_call: TRBV7-2; d_call: TRBD1; j_call: TRBJ1-5; cdr3_aa: CASSPKGQGDRPQHF; cdr3_nt: TGTGCCAGCAGCCCAAAGGGACAGGGGGATCGGCCCCAGCATTTT
clone_size: many; v_call: TRBV9; d_call: TRBD1; j_call: TRBJ1-6; cdr3_aa: CASSAETGTAPLHF; cdr3_nt: TGTGCCAGCAGCGCCGAGACAGGGACGGCACCCCTCCACTTT
clone_size: NA; v_call: TRBV6-5; d_call: TRBD1; j_call: TRBJ2-7; cdr3_aa: CASYGQGPYEQYF; cdr3_nt: TGTGCCAGTTACGGACAGGGGCCCTACGAGCAGTACTTC
clone_size: NA; v_call: TRBV28; d_call: NA; j_call: TRBJ1-2; cdr3_aa: CASSLSGHLNYGYTF; cdr3_nt: TGTGCCAGCAGTTTATCGGGACATCTTAACTATGGCTACACCTTC
clone_size: few; v_call: TRBV20-1; d_call: NA; j_call: TRBJ2-7; cdr3_aa: CSATSDVEEQYF; cdr3_nt: TGCAGTGCTACTTCGGACGTGGAAGAGCAGTACTTC
clone_size: NA; v_call: TRBV7-9; d_call: NA; j_call: TRBJ1-2; cdr3_aa: CASSLVLTDSYGYTF; cdr3_nt: TGTGCCAGCAGCTTGGTTTTAACGGATAGCTATGGCTACACCTTC
clone_size: many; v_call: TRBV11-2; d_call: NA; j_call: TRBJ1-6; cdr3_aa: CASSYESSYNSPLHF; cdr3_nt: TGTGCCAGCAGCTACGAAAGCTCCTATAATTCACCCCTCCACTTT
clone_size: NA; v_call: TRBV15; d_call: NA; j_call: TRBJ1-6; cdr3_aa: CATSREQGNSPLHF; cdr3_nt: TGTGCCACCAGCAGAGAACAGGGTAATTCACCCCTCCACTTT
clone_size: NA; v_call: TRBV7-2; d_call: NA; j_call: TRBJ2-5; cdr3_aa: CASSLVQGQETQYF; cdr3_nt: TGTGCCAGCAGCTTGGTTCAGGGCCAGGAGACCCAGTACTTC
clone_size: many; v_call: TRBV7-6; d_call: TRBD1; j_call: TRBJ1-1; cdr3_aa: CASSSGVGTGNTEAFF; cdr3_nt: TGTGCCAGCAGCTCGGGGGTCGGGACAGGGAACACTGAAGCTTTCTTT
clone_size: few; v_call: TRBV10-3; d_call: NA; j_call: TRBJ1-2; cdr3_aa: CAISESRDGYTF; cdr3_nt: TGTGCCATCAGTGAGTCGAGGGATGGCTACACCTTC
clone_size: few; v_call: TRBV7-9; d_call: NA; j_call: TRBJ1-2; cdr3_aa: CASSLAGGGYTF; cdr3_nt: TGTGCCAGCAGCTTAGCTGGGGGTGGCTACACCTTC
clone_size: NA; v_call: TRBV5-6; d_call: NA; j_call: TRBJ2-1; cdr3_aa: CASSLRFGDNSYNEQFF; cdr3_nt: TGTGCCAGCAGCTTGAGGTTTGGGGACAACTCCTACAATGAGCAGTTCTTC
clone_size: NA; v_call: TRBV25-1; d_call: NA; j_call: TRBJ2-3; cdr3_aa: CASSEASGPRGDTQYF; cdr3_nt: TGTGCCAGCAGTGAAGCGTCGGGGCCGCGGGGAGATACGCAGTATTTT
clone_size: many; v_call: TRBV9; d_call: NA; j_call: TRBJ1-1; cdr3_aa: CASSVDGGWTEAFF; cdr3_nt: TGTGCCAGCAGCGTAGACGGGGGGTGGACTGAAGCTTTCTTT
clone_size: NA; v_call: TRBV11-3; d_call: NA; j_call: TRBJ2-3; cdr3_aa: CASRELGAQYF; cdr3_nt: TGTGCCAGCAGGGAGCTCGGGGCGCAGTATTTT
clone_size: many; v_call: TRBV5-8; d_call: NA; j_call: TRBJ2-1; cdr3_aa: CASSHQSSGMAAGEQFF; cdr3_nt: TGTGCCAGCTCGCACCAAAGCTCTGGTATGGCGGCGGGTGAGCAGTTCTTC
clone_size: NA; v_call: TRBV20-1; d_call: NA; j_call: TRBJ2-1; cdr3_aa: CSDSLEGEQFF; cdr3_nt: TGCAGTGACAGCCTAGAGGGTGAGCAGTTCTTC
clone_size: NA; v_call: TRBV27; d_call: NA; j_call: TRBJ2-3; cdr3_aa: CASSNRPGVADTQYF; cdr3_nt: TGTGCCAGCAGCAACCGTCCGGGGGTTGCAGATACGCAGTATTTT
clone_size: NA; v_call: TRBV19; d_call: TRBD1; j_call: TRBJ2-7; cdr3_aa: CASSTGPGQAYEQYF; cdr3_nt: TGTGCCAGTAGTACAGGACCGGGACAGGCCTACGAGCAGTACTTC
clone_size: NA; v_call: TRBV19; d_call: NA; j_call: TRBJ1-5; cdr3_aa: CASSAHGRGSQPQHF; cdr3_nt: TGTGCCAGTAGTGCCCACGGGAGGGGGAGTCAGCCCCAGCATTTT
clone_size: NA; v_call: TRBV25-1; d_call: TRBD1; j_call: TRBJ2-7; cdr3_aa: CASITTGQGTYEQYF; cdr3_nt: TGTGCCAGCATAACGACAGGACAGGGAACCTACGAGCAGTACTTC
clone_size: NA; v_call: TRBV10-3; d_call: NA; j_call: TRBJ1-2; cdr3_aa: CAITGNVNYGYTF; cdr3_nt: TGTGCCATCACAGGGAACGTCAACTATGGCTACACCTTC
clone_size: NA; v_call: TRBV11-2; d_call: TRBD2; j_call: TRBJ2-3; cdr3_aa: CASSFGTSGRANTQYF; cdr3_nt: TGTGCCAGCAGCTTTGGGACTAGCGGGAGGGCCAATACGCAGTATTTT
clone_size: NA; v_call: TRBV7-2; d_call: NA; j_call: TRBJ2-7; cdr3_aa: CASSLASAPYEQYF; cdr3_nt: TGTGCCAGCAGCTTAGCCTCGGCGCCCTACGAGCAGTACTTC
clone_size: few; v_call: TRBV7-9; d_call: NA; j_call: TRBJ2-3; cdr3_aa: CASSLDRTATDTQYF; cdr3_nt: TGTGCCAGCAGCCTTGACCGTACGGCCACAGATACGCAGTATTTT
clone_size: many; v_call: TRBV7-9; d_call: NA; j_call: TRBJ1-4; cdr3_aa: CASSLRDNHRRGNEKLFF; cdr3_nt: TGTGCCAGCAGCCTCCGGGACAATCACCGCCGGGGGAACGAAAAACTGTTTTTT
clone_size: NA; v_call: TRBV20-1; d_call: TRBD2; j_call: TRBJ2-3; cdr3_aa: CSARDVLGLALVTQYF; cdr3_nt: TGCAGTGCTAGAGATGTGTTGGGACTAGCTCTTGTTACGCAGTATTTT
clone_size: NA; v_call: TRBV2; d_call: NA; j_call: TRBJ2-5; cdr3_aa: CASTGRQGLRETQYF; cdr3_nt: TGTGCCAGCACCGGACGACAGGGACTCAGGGAGACCCAGTACTTC
clone_size: NA; v_call: TRBV20-1; d_call: NA; j_call: TRBJ2-5; cdr3_aa: CSASGGGRETQYF; cdr3_nt: TGCAGTGCCTCAGGGGGGGGGCGGGAGACCCAGTACTTC
clone_size: NA; v_call: TRBV4-1; d_call: TRBD1; j_call: TRBJ1-2; cdr3_aa: CASSQEGQGDGYTF; cdr3_nt: TGCGCCAGCAGCCAAGAGGGACAGGGGGATGGCTACACCTTC
clone_size: NA; v_call: TRBV7-8; d_call: TRBD1; j_call: TRBJ1-1; cdr3_aa: CASSPEGTGYEAFF; cdr3_nt: TGTGCCAGCAGCCCAGAGGGGACAGGCTACGAAGCTTTCTTT
clone_size: NA; v_call: TRBV15; d_call: NA; j_call: TRBJ2-6; cdr3_aa: CATSRRGATAGANVLTF; cdr3_nt: TGTGCCACCAGCAGGAGAGGGGCTACCGCTGGGGCCAACGTCCTGACTTTC
clone_size: many; v_call: TRBV7-2; d_call: NA; j_call: TRBJ2-3; cdr3_aa: CASSYVGGRTDTQYF; cdr3_nt: TGTGCCAGCAGCTACGTCGGAGGGAGAACAGATACGCAGTATTTT
clone_size: NA; v_call: TRBV7-8; d_call: TRBD2; j_call: TRBJ2-1; cdr3_aa: CASSLNGRVGNEQFF; cdr3_nt: TGTGCCAGCAGCTTGAACGGGAGGGTCGGCAATGAGCAGTTCTTC
clone_size: few; v_call: TRBV10-3; d_call: NA; j_call: TRBJ2-5; cdr3_aa: CAISESRVGAEKETQYF; cdr3_nt: TGTGCCATCAGTGAGTCGAGAGTCGGGGCAGAAAAAGAGACCCAGTACTTC
clone_size: NA; v_call: TRBV7-2; d_call: NA; j_call: TRBJ2-3; cdr3_aa: CASSTGVSTDTQYF; cdr3_nt: TGTGCCAGCTCAACGGGGGTCAGCACAGATACGCAGTATTTT
clone_size: NA; v_call: TRBV19; d_call: TRBD1; j_call: TRBJ2-1; cdr3_aa: CASSLSGGHNEQFF; cdr3_nt: TGTGCCAGTAGCCTCTCAGGGGGCCACAATGAGCAGTTCTTC
clone_size: many; v_call: TRBV19; d_call: TRBD2; j_call: TRBJ2-1; cdr3_aa: CASNPVLAAAYNEQFF; cdr3_nt: TGTGCCAGTAACCCCGTACTAGCGGCAGCCTACAATGAGCAGTTCTTC
clone_size: many; v_call: TRBV6-1; d_call: NA; j_call: TRBJ2-3; cdr3_aa: CASSDGRDADTQYF; cdr3_nt: TGTGCCAGCAGTGACGGAAGGGACGCAGATACGCAGTATTTT
clone_size: NA; v_call: TRBV10-2; d_call: TRBD1; j_call: TRBJ1-4; cdr3_aa: CASSENRGWNEKLFF; cdr3_nt: TGCGCCAGCAGTGAGAACAGGGGGTGGAATGAAAAACTGTTTTTT
clone_size: many; v_call: TRBV9; d_call: NA; j_call: TRBJ2-6; cdr3_aa: CASSVNQHSGANVLTF; cdr3_nt: TGTGCCAGCAGCGTAAACCAACACTCTGGGGCCAACGTCCTGACTTTC